This entry lists 11 T cell receptor beta chains sequenced from one sample in a study of blood T cell repertoires in COVID-19. Produced via immunoSEQ multiplex PCR; TCRdb's table is partial and in-frame only. The repertoire includes 95,000 to 150,000 clones, 80% of them detected once, and under 20% sits in the top ten. The sequenced material came from peripheral blood. Receptors originate from a man aged 60 to 69 with active or convalescent COVID-19.

The rearrangement links TRBV6-5 to TRBJ2-2, with unresolved D. Trimming shortened V by 10 bases and J by 1 base, and 4 bases separated the two germline ends. The length of the CDR3 is 11 residues. CDR1 and CDR2 from the germline V gene are MNHEY and SVGAGI. The CDR3 reads CATRNTGELFF. The CDR3 DNA reads TGTGCCACTCGGAACACCGGGGAGCTGTTTTTT.

V and J are TRBV5-5 and TRBJ2-3; the match to TRBD2 covers 7 bases. Germline V lookup: CDR1 SGHKS, CDR2 YYEKEE (reference sequence). The CDR3 runs 13 residues. The ends lost 4 bases at V and 5 bases at J; junction bases unmatched: 4. CDR3 loop: CASSLRGVDTQYF. DNA for the CDR3: TGTGCCAGCAGCCTCCGGGGGGTAGATACGCAGTATTTT.

The chain combines TRBV5-1 with TRBJ1-1; 7 positions agree with TRBD1. V trimming: 5 bases; J trimming: 0 bases; junction bases outside the gene matches: 13. The length of the CDR3 is 17 residues. From germline, CDR1 is SGHRS and CDR2 YFSETQ. This chain's CDR3 is CASRATGTEYMNTEAFF. CDR3 DNA: TGCGCCAGCAGAGCGACAGGGACTGAGTACATGAACACTGAAGCTTTCTTT.

This clone occurred a few times. This chain links TRBV18 with TRBJ2-1; 12 bases agree with TRBD2. Trimming at V came to 5 bases and at J to 2 bases, leaving 4 bases not matched to a gene. The CDR3 is made up of 16 amino acids. Germline CDR1 and CDR2: KGHSH and LQKENI. CDR3 amino acids: CASSASGRVTYNEQFF. Here the CDR3 DNA reads TGTGCCAGCTCAGCTAGCGGGAGGGTAACCTACAATGAGCAGTTCTTC. Based on the CDR3 plus reference TRBV18 and TRBJ2-1, the full variable domain is NAGVMQNPRHLVRRRGQEARLRCSPMKGHSHVYWYRQLPEEGLKFMVYLQKENIIDESGMPKERFSAEFPKEGPSILRIQQVVRGDSAAYFCASSASGRVTYNEQFFGPGTRLTVL.

The chain is built from TRBV4-1 and TRBJ2-2, with 9 positions matching TRBD2. The V segment lost 5 bases and the J segment 7 bases; nucleotides outside the gene matches: 8. The CDR3 loop spans 15 amino acids. Germline CDR1 MGHRA, CDR2 YSYEKL. The CDR3 sequence is CASSGLAGAGGELFF. For the CDR3, the DNA is TGCGCCAGCAGCGGGTTAGCGGGAGCGGGCGGGGAGCTGTTTTTT.

The chain combines TRBV7-3 with TRBJ2-1; TRBD2 is a possible D gene (6 bases). This CDR3 comprises 17 residues. In germline, CDR1 is SGHTA, CDR2 FQGTGA. V gave up 5 bases and J gave up 0 bases, with 17 bases separating them. CDR3 residues: CASSPSSASASYNEQFF. In nucleotides, the CDR3 is TGTGCCAGCAGCCCATCCTCGGCTAGCGCCTCCTACAATGAGCAGTTCTTC.

In this sample, this clone turned up a few times. The V and J genes are TRBV24-1 and TRBJ2-2, with D tentatively TRBD1 (6 bases). The germline V gene encodes CDR1 KGHDR and CDR2 SFDVKD. V dropped 5 bases and J dropped 7 bases, with 7 bases sitting between them. The CDR3 is made up of 12 amino acids. The CDR3 DNA reads TGTGCCACCAGTGCCAGGGGCGGGGAGCTGTTTTTT. Translation: CATSARGGELFF.

Turning to this clone: It may be a read error: a sequence one base away is much more abundant. V is TRBV12-3 or TRBV12-4 and J is TRBJ2-7, with D hard to call. V gave up 5 bases and J gave up 3 bases, with 5 bases separating them. The CDR3 runs to 11 residues. CDR3 loop: CASSRDYEQYF. The CDR3 bases are TGTGCCAGCAGTCGCGACTACGAGCAGTACTTC.

The chain recombines TRBV27 with TRBJ2-7; 9 bases agree with TRBD1. The CDR3 has 14 residues. Germline V CDR1 and CDR2: MNHEY, SMNVEV (reference sequence). V was clipped by 3 bases and J by 2 bases; unmatched bases: 2. CDR3 DNA: TGTGCCAGCAGTTTCGACAGGGGGGCCTACGAGCAGTACTTC. Translation gives CASSFDRGAYEQYF.

V gene TRBV9 combines with J gene TRBJ2-6, with TRBD2 matching over 10 bases. The CDR3 is 19 residues long. The germline gives CDR1 SGDLS, CDR2 YYNGEE. With 3 bases clipped from V and 1 base from J, the junction kept 10 bases outside the gene matches. CDR3 sequence (DNA): TGTGCCAGCAGCGCCCGGACTAGCGGACTCTCTTCTGGGGCCAACGTCCTGACTTTC. Translation: CASSARTSGLSSGANVLTF.

The genes are TRBV5-5 and TRBJ2-4, with 10 bases lining up with TRBD1. The CDR3 length is 15 residues. J lost 7 bases, V lost 2 bases, and 6 bases had no gene match. The germline V gene encodes CDR1 SGHKS and CDR2 YYEKEE (reference sequence). CDR3 bases: TGTGCCAGCAGCTTCAACCCGGACAGGGGGAACATTCAGTACTTC. It specifies CASSFNPDRGNIQYF.